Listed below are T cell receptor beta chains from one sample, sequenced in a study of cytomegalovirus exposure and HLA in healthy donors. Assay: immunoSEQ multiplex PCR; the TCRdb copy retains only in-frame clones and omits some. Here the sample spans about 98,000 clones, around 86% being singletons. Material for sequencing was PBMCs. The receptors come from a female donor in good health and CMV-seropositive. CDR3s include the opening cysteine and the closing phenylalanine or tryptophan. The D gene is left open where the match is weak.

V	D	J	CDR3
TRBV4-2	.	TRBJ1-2	CASSQGAQTANYGYTF
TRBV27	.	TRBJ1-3	CASSLGLGGGNTIYF
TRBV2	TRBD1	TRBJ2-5	CASSEGTGEYQETQYF
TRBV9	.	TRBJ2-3	CASSVAAPEGGTDTQYF
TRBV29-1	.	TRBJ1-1	CSVGQWRHLGGTEAFF
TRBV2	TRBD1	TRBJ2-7	CASSRQGAYEQYF
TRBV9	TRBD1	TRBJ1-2	CASSAWDRDDYGYTF
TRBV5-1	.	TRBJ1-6	CASSLTGPNSPLHF
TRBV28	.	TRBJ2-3	CASSIGGPSTDTQYF
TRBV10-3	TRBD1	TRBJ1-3	CAMTGGNTIYF
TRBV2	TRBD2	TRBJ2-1	CASLSGRGGHNEQFF
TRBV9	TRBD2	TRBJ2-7	CASSVGPTSGGYEQYF
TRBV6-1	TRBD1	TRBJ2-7	CASTRGQGVYEQYF
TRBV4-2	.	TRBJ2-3	CASSQAHAGWDTQYF
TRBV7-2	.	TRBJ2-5	CASSSLQETQYF
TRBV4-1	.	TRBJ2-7	CASSQALTGLNYEQYF
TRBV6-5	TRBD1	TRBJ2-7	CASSNYRQGDEQYF
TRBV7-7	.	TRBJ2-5	CASSLLGAGSETQYF
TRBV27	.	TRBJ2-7	CASSFDREAYEQYF
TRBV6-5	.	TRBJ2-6	CASSYSPGGANVLTF
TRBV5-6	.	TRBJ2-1	CASSLGQNEQFF
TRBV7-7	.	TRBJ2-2	CASSLLDSTGELFF
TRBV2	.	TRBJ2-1	CATFSPGTNNEQFF
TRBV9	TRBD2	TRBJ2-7	CASSVGGGGTYEQYF
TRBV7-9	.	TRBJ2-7	CASSFSAEFYEQYF
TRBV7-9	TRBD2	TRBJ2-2	CASSLRRGGAPKPTGELFF
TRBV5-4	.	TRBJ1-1	CASSLGVQDTEAFF